This T cell receptor (beta chain) was profiled in a study of blood T cell repertoires in COVID-19 (TCRdb year 2020). Notes on the research overall: The collaborator samples originated in the United States, Italy and Spain and spanned the acute and convalescent phases of COVID-19. HLA class I and class II types, where available, came from metadata supplied by the sample provider rather than from assay-based typing. Deeply sampled blood TCRbeta repertoires from subjects exposed to, actively infected with, or recovered from COVID-19 were included in the dataset. The samples were drawn from two sources: the first 160 participants of the ongoing ImmuneRACE study, and 950 to 1,500 subjects contributed by 6 global collaborators. The prospective study material was composed of cDNA or gDNA derived from T cells, B-cell-depleted T cells, or PBMCs. Sample metadata almost always included a de-identified subject ID, COVID-19 status, age in years and sex. The repertoires were made available in a free public database intended to serve as a resource for research on the immune response to SARS-CoV-2.

On this clone: What this receptor recognizes is not known. Within one base of it there is no much larger clone, and no base qualities were kept.

Overall results and qualifications from the work: How much clinical and demographic metadata was included differed by source and by participant, and the metadata was provided uncurated.

TCRbeta CDR3 regions were amplified from genomic DNA using the immunoSEQ Assay, a bias-controlled multiplex PCR. Regarding the original processing steps: Within the assay, amplification of reference gene primers was used to estimate how many nucleated cells each sample contained. Sequence reads were collapsed and filtered to measure the absolute abundance of every unique TCRbeta CDR3 rearrangement. For each sample, productive Simpson clonality was calculated as the square root of Simpson's diversity index across productive rearrangements. The clones in this table, taken by TCRdb from immuneACCESS, are in-frame only. Not every clone is retained; where verified, under half of the shortfall comes from an unresolved V gene, and the cause of the rest is unknown. From that table come the V and J calls and clone size; the DNA was used to work out D and trimming. The sample records 55,000 to 80,000 clones, around 83% of which are singletons. The ten largest make up 5% to 6% of the sample.

Collaborating institutions collected whole blood in K2EDTA tubes following their own protocols. Collaborator samples were shipped for TCRbeta analysis as frozen whole blood, isolated PBMCs, or DNA extracted from either sample type. This receptor was taken from a man between 45 and 60 years old with active COVID-19. Sequencing was carried out using peripheral blood.

The sequence in DNA is TGTGCCAGCAGTGCAGGGGTGAGGGAGCAGTTCTTC. This is translated as CASSAGVREQFF. The V and J genes are TRBV28 and TRBJ2-1; the D gene is possibly TRBD1, with 6 bases matching. The CDR3 sequence holds 12 residues, the cysteine and phenylalanine included. The read is trimmed to its CDR3 DNA, 36 bases read in frame from base 1. Trimming removed 5 bases from V and 10 bases from J, leaving 12 bases between the germline ends. Reading the germline V gene gives CDR1 MDHEN and CDR2 SYDVKM.